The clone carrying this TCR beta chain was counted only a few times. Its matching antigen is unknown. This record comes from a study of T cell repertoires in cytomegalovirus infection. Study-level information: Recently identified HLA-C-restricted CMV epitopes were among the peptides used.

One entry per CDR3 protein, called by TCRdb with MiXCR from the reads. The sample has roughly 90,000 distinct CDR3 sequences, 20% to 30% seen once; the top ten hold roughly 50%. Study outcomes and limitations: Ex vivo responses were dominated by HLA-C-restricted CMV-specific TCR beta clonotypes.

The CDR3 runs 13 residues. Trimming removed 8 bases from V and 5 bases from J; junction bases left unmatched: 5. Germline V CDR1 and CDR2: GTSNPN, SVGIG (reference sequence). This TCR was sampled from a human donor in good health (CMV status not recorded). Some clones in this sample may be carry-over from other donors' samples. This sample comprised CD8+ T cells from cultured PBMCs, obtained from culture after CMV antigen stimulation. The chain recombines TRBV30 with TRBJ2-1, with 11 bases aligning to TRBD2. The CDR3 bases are TGTGCCGGGTTAGCGGGGGGGGACAATGAGCAGTTCTTC. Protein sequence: CAGLAGGDNEQFF.